This T cell receptor beta chain was profiled in a study of shared clonotypes between healthy human individuals (dated by TCRdb to 2020 to 2021). In the study overall: A couple of women and a few men aged 18 to 49 years were included in the cohort. For each donor, CD4 naive and CD4 memory were each given three plates, CD8 naive was given two plates, and CD8 memory was given one plate. The study deeply sequenced blood TCR repertoires of roughly five healthy adults to estimate repertoire size and the extent of clonotype sharing between individuals. To increase sequencing depth and limit assay-specific biases, TCR repertoire library preparation and sequencing were carried out by different laboratories using diverse techniques. Each donor's leukapheresis produced roughly between roughly 0.9 and 9 billion PBMCs. Findings and caveats that apply to the study as a whole: Incomplete sequencing was indicated by rarefaction of sorted-subset datasets, despite the large sequencing depth. Approximately 5% of naive CD4, 3.5% of naive CD8, approximately 2% of memory CD4, and 0.35% to 0.5% of memory CD8 clonotypes were shared across four donors. Based on pairwise subsampling, the degree of clonotype sharing among donors was expected to be affected by sequencing depth. Sampling was restricted to blood, and TCR repertoires in tissues likely differ from the TCR repertoires found in blood. Compared with non-shared clonotypes, clonotypes shared by all four sorted-subset donors had higher generation probabilities. The genetic and exposure-history diversity represented was limited by the small number of donors. Estimated clonotype richness was generally larger for naive than for memory subsets.

Trimming removed 6 bases from V and 1 base from J, leaving 6 bases between the germline ends. CDR1 and CDR2, per the germline V gene, are SGHTA and FQGNSA. The CDR3 spans 13 residues, from the cysteine through the phenylalanine. Only the CDR3 portion is preserved as DNA: 39 bases, with reading frame beginning at the first base. Using the deep immunoSEQ assay, TCR CDR3 regions were amplified from genomic DNA by multiplex PCR. Genomic DNA extracted from each cell subset was distributed evenly over all wells of several immunoSEQ 96-well plates, and each plate served as one replicate. For sorted subsets, around 0.2 ug genomic DNA, equal to about 30,000 T cell genomes, was loaded into each replicate PCR. The purified libraries were quantified using a Qubit 3.0 fluorometer, sized with a Bioanalyzer 2100, and then quantified again using the KAPA Library Quantification kit. Every immunoSEQ 96-well plate was sequenced on a separate single-read 150-cycle Illumina NextSeq 550 flow cell. From the authors' description of their analysis: The immunoSEQ output contained only junctional sequences without quality scores, so filtering could not match that applied to full-length reads. Sequences were annotated with PyIR, a Python wrapper for IgBLAST v1.9, using IMGT germline references to assign V/J genes and CDR3. Reads with weak V/J assignments (E-value above 1e-6), missing CDR3, stop codons, out-of-frame junctions, or ambiguous translated residues were removed. V3J clonotypes were defined by identical inferred V gene, J gene, and CDR3 amino acid sequence. Percentage overlap between repertoires was calculated by dividing the number of shared unique clonotypes by the size of the smaller repertoire. Repertoire richness was assessed with RTK rarefaction, the Chao1 estimator, and Recon v2.1 estimates of unobserved clonotypes. For all TCRbeta clonotypes obtained by the gDNA method from a few donors, generation probabilities were computed with OLGA. Sourced from immuneACCESS, this table was stored by TCRdb with only in-frame sequences that have V and J called. A share of the clones is absent; for the studies checked, an unresolved V gene accounts for under half, and the remainder has no known explanation. V and J calls plus clone size are reproduced from that table; the DNA served to infer D and trimming. The sample profile shows about 700,000 clones; under 95% of them were found once. The leading ten clones occupy approximately 24% of the sample.

CD8 naive samples were CD45RO-negative cells positively selected for CCR7, giving a CD45RA+CCR7+ population that excluded TemRA cells. Healthy HIV-negative adults with no recently reported acute infections or vaccinations were included as donors. Only Caucasian adults living in Nashville, Tennessee, USA were represented among the donors. Blood was collected by leukapheresis, and PBMCs were isolated by Ficoll-Histopaque density gradient centrifugation and then cryopreserved in liquid nitrogen vapor phase. Analytical flow cytometry was used to check the purity and quantity of every magnetically sorted T cell population. From each sorted fraction, genomic DNA was isolated and quantified by UV absorbance on a Nanodrop 2000c. About this clone itself: The antigen it recognizes is unknown. Base qualities were left out, and no much larger clone turns up one base away.

Sequenced material: naive CD8+ T cells sorted from blood. The cell subset or site label on this specimen signifies: CD45RA+CCR7+. The rearrangement joined TRBV7-2 to TRBJ2-2; there is no confident call for the D gene. The receptor was isolated from a man younger than 45 in good health. The DNA sequence is given as TGTGCCAGCAGTAACTTGAACACCGGGGAGCTGTTTTTT. This encodes CASSNLNTGELFF.